These 24 T cell receptor beta chains originate from one sample sequenced in a study of shared clonotypes between healthy human individuals. CD45RO-negative CD8 cells positively selected for CCR7 made up the naive population, which excluded terminally differentiated effector memory CD45RA+ cells. Repertoires were generated with immunoSEQ multiplex PCR, while TCRdb's copy carries only in-frame clones and drops some. This table has around 600,000 clones, approximately 95% appearing once. Sequences were obtained from naive CD8+ T cells sorted from blood. Receptors originate from a woman under 40 in good health.

The CDR3 DNA sequence: TGTGCCAGCAGCTTAGCGAACAGGGCAGCAACTAATGAAAAACTGTTTTTT. It yields the protein CASSLANRAATNEKLFF. This sequence joins TRBV7-9 and TRBJ1-4; tentative D call: TRBD1 (6 bases). V lost 0 bases, J lost 0 bases, and 11 bases lay in between. The CDR3 runs to 17 residues. Germline V gene sequence: CDR1 SEHNR, CDR2 FQNEAQ (reference sequence).

This chain links TRBV5-4 with TRBJ1-1; D is ambiguous. The V gene lost 4 bases and the J gene lost 3 bases, with 19 bases spanning the gap. CDR1 is SGHNT and CDR2 is YYREEE in the germline V gene (reference sequence). CDR3 size: 16 residues. CDR3 DNA sequence: TGTGCCAGCAGCCATGGTTGGGTTGGGTTAGACACTGAAGCTTTCTTT. As protein: CASSHGWVGLDTEAFF.

This rearrangement joins TRBV29-1 to TRBJ2-3; D perhaps matches TRBD2 (5 bases). Trimming left V 4 bases short and J 4 bases short, with 15 bases between. Germline CDR1 reads SQVTM; CDR2 reads ANQGSEA. This CDR3 comprises 14 residues. The CDR3 loop is CSVVMPGGPDTQYF. The CDR3 nucleotides read TGCAGCGTTGTTATGCCTGGAGGCCCAGATACGCAGTATTTT.

The V gene is TRBV14, the J gene TRBJ1-1; 10 bases line up with TRBD1. CDR1 and CDR2 (germline): SGHDN, FVKESK. The trim removed 6 bases at V and 5 bases at J, leaving 9 bases unmatched. CDR3 length equals 15 residues. The CDR3 reads CASSPRTGGWTEAFF. The DNA of the CDR3 is TGTGCCAGCAGTCCAAGGACAGGGGGGTGGACTGAAGCTTTCTTT.

CDR3 DNA: TGCGCCAGCAGTCCCGGACAGTGGGGCTACTACGAGCAGTACTTC. It translates to CASSPGQWGYYEQYF. The V call is TRBV23-1, the J call TRBJ2-5, with a weak D call TRBD1 (6 bases). The closer fit of TRBJ2-7 to the DNA end suggests the J call may be wrong. TRBV23-1 is flagged as an ORF with uncertain function. This CDR3 is built from 15 residues.

The chain combines TRBV9 with TRBJ2-1; 7 nucleotides agree with TRBD2. The CDR3 length is 15 residues. Trimming removed 4 bases from V and 12 bases from J; junction bases left unmatched: 16. Germline assignment: CDR1 SGDLS and CDR2 YYNGEE. CDR3 nucleotides: TGTGCCAGCAGCCCCCTAGAGACTAGCCCCGACAGGCAGTTCTTC. Amino acid sequence: CASSPLETSPDRQFF.

V usage is TRBV29-1 and J usage is TRBJ2-7; 11 bases map to TRBD1. This CDR3 comprises 14 residues. Germline lookup yields CDR1 SQVTM and CDR2 ANQGSEA. J lost 2 bases, V lost 7 bases, and 7 bases had no gene match. In DNA, the CDR3 is TGCAGCGGAAGCGGGACAGGGGGACCCTACGAGCAGTACTTC. Its translation is CSGSGTGGPYEQYF.

This CDR3 is CAIQSTSGRANNEQFF. The CDR3 coding sequence is TGTGCCATCCAATCGACTAGCGGGAGGGCCAACAATGAGCAGTTCTTC. The chain joins TRBV10-3 to TRBJ2-1; 14 bases line up with TRBD2. Germline-derived CDR1 and CDR2 are ENHRY and SYGVKD. CDR3 length: 16 amino acids. Trimming removed 8 bases from V and 5 bases from J; junction bases left unmatched: 8.

The V gene is TRBV4-1, the J gene TRBJ1-1, with no clear D. Looked up from germline, CDR1 is MGHRA and CDR2 is YSYEKL. This CDR3 comprises 12 residues. V lost 0 bases, J lost 10 bases, and 9 bases lay in between. CDR3 protein: CASSQERAGAFF. The CDR3 DNA sequence: TGCGCCAGCAGCCAAGAACGGGCGGGAGCTTTCTTT.

CDR3 DNA sequence: TGTGCCAGCAGCGGCAACAGGGGCGTCTCCTACAATGAGCAGTTCTTC. The encoded protein is CASSGNRGVSYNEQFF. The chain uses TRBV11-2 and TRBJ2-1, with TRBD1 matching over 7 bases. Germline CDR1 reads SGHAT; CDR2 reads FQNNGV. This CDR3 spans 16 amino acids. V trimming: 5 bases; J trimming: 0 bases; junction bases outside the gene matches: 7.

The chain has TRBV7-9 and TRBJ2-7; D not resolved. Germline V gene lookup returns CDR1 SEHNR and CDR2 FQNEAQ (reference sequence). This CDR3 is 14 amino acids long. Trimming pared 2 bases from V and 2 bases from J, leaving 10 bases between. The CDR3 DNA reads TGTGCCAGCAGCTTATGGAGTTCCCCCTACGAGCAGTACTTC. Translated, it gives CASSLWSSPYEQYF. Complete variable domain (other parts from reference TRBV7-9 and TRBJ2-7): DTGVSQNPRHKITKRGQNVTFRCDPISEHNRLYWYRQTLGQGPEFLTYFQNEAQLEKSRLLSDRFSAERPKGSFSTLEIQRTEQGDSAMYLCASSLWSSPYEQYFGPGTRLTVT.

This chain connects TRBV28 to TRBJ2-1, with D perhaps assigned TRBD1 or TRBD2 (5 bases each). The V and J ends lost 4 bases and 3 bases respectively, with 13 bases between them. Germline V gene sequence: CDR1 MDHEN, CDR2 SYDVKM. The CDR3 covers 15 residues. The CDR3 bases are TGTGCCAGCAGTTGGGAAACGGGGCTCTACAATGAGCAGTTCTTC. This gives the protein CASSWETGLYNEQFF.

V and J are TRBV5-1 and TRBJ1-1, with D perhaps matching TRBD1 (5 bases). Germline V gene data show CDR1 as SGHRS and CDR2 as YFSETQ. V was shortened by 4 bases and J by 6 bases, with 13 bases between the two germline ends. The CDR3 has 13 residues. CDR3 region: CASSPDIEAEAFF. Here the CDR3 DNA reads TGCGCCAGCAGCCCGGACATCGAGGCTGAAGCTTTCTTT.

The rearrangement links TRBV14 to TRBJ2-5, with a possible D match to TRBD1 (6 bases). Germline-derived CDR1 and CDR2 are SGHDN and FVKESK. V lost 2 bases and J 7 bases, leaving 17 bases between the germline ends. The CDR3 contains 15 residues. As DNA, the CDR3 is TGTGCCAGCAGCCAATTCGGCCAGGGGATTGCGACCCAGTACTTC. This gives the protein CASSQFGQGIATQYF.

The V gene is TRBV2, the J gene TRBJ2-5; the D is unclear. The J call could be wrong; TRBJ2-7 is a better fit for the DNA end. The CDR3 has 13 amino acids. CDR1 SNHLY and CDR2 FYNNEI come from the germline V gene. CDR3 protein: CASSVGLDYEQYF. The DNA for the CDR3 is TGTGCCAGCAGTGTAGGGTTAGACTACGAGCAGTACTTC.

This clone was found a few times. The chain joins TRBV16 to TRBJ1-1; 7 nucleotides agree with TRBD1. V lost 0 bases, J lost 1 base, and 5 bases stayed unmatched. CDR3 length: 16 amino acids. The germline gives CDR1 KGHSY, CDR2 FQNENV. The CDR3 sequence: CASSQSMGQKNTEAFF. CDR3 DNA: TGTGCCAGCAGCCAATCGATGGGACAGAAGAACACTGAAGCTTTCTTT. Filled out from reference TRBV16 and TRBJ1-1, the complete variable domain reads GEEVAQTPKHLVRGEGQKAKLYCAPIKGHSYVFWYQQVLKNEFKFLISFQNENVFDETGMPKERFSAKCLPNSPCSLEIQATKLEDSAVYFCASSQSMGQKNTEAFFGQGTRLTVV.

The sample holds a few counts of this clone. This chain links TRBV5-6 with TRBJ2-7; D remains unclear. The germline V gene encodes CDR1 SGHDT and CDR2 YYEEEE. The CDR3 has 12 amino acids. Deletions cut 3 bases from V and 3 bases from J, with 7 bases between. This CDR3 is CASSYSSYEQYF. DNA for the CDR3: TGTGCCAGCAGCTACTCTAGCTACGAGCAGTACTTC. Together with reference TRBV5-6 and TRBJ2-7, the CDR3 gives the full variable domain: DAGVTQSPTHLIKTRGQQVTLRCSPKSGHDTVSWYQQALGQGPQFIFQYYEEEERQRGNFPDRFSGHQFPNYSSELNVNALLLGDSALYLCASSYSSYEQYFGPGTRLTVT.

The chain carries TRBV30 and TRBJ2-7; tentatively, D is TRBD1 or TRBD2 (5 bases each). Trimming took 2 bases from V and 2 from J, leaving 16 bases between them. Germline-derived CDR1 and CDR2 are GTSNPN and SVGIG (reference sequence). The CDR3 consists of 15 residues. CDR3 bases: TGTGCCTGGAGTTTAGGGGACGGCCCGACCTACGAGCAGTACTTC. Its translation: CAWSLGDGPTYEQYF.

The CDR3 DNA is TGCGCCAGCAGTGAGGTTTTATACGGGGATACGCAGTATTTT. It is translated as CASSEVLYGDTQYF. The chain couples TRBV10-1 to TRBJ2-3; D call uncertain. Trimming took 2 bases from V and 6 from J, leaving 12 bases between them. The CDR3 loop spans 14 amino acids. CDR1 and CDR2 (germline): WNHNN, SYGVQD (reference sequence).

This chain uses TRBV15 with TRBJ2-7, with 7 bases matching TRBD1. The germline CDR1 and CDR2 sequences are LNHNV and YYDKDF (reference sequence). The V and J ends lost 6 bases and 5 bases, in that order; junction bases with no gene match: 7. The CDR3 length is 13 residues. CDR3 amino acids: CATRGEQGNEQYF. The CDR3 DNA reads as TGTGCCACCAGGGGGGAACAGGGGAACGAGCAGTACTTC.

The J gene is TRBJ1-2, the V gene TRBV11-2; D remains ambiguous. With 1 base removed from V and 3 bases from J, the gap between germline ends came to 12 bases. CDR1 SGHAT and CDR2 FQNNGV come from the germline V gene. The CDR3 runs to 15 residues. The CDR3 DNA sequence: TGTGCCAGCAGCTTAGGGCAGGCATGGGACTATGGCTACACCTTC. It encodes CASSLGQAWDYGYTF.

This chain links TRBV5-4 with TRBJ1-1, with D unclear. This CDR3 is built from 14 residues. Germline V gene data show CDR1 as SGHNT and CDR2 as YYREEE (reference sequence). Trimming removed 4 bases at V and 6 bases at J, with 16 bases between. CDR3 nucleotides: TGTGCCAGCAGCCTGGGGTCCCAAGCCTCTGAAGCTTTCTTT. Translating gives CASSLGSQASEAFF.

The chain joins TRBV6-6 to TRBJ1-2; 8 bases fit TRBD1. The ends lost 2 bases at V and 7 bases at J; junction bases unmatched: 3. The CDR3 runs 13 residues. Germline CDR1 is MNHNY and CDR2 is SVGAGI (reference sequence). The CDR3 loop reads CASSYSQGAGYTF. The CDR3 DNA reads TGTGCCAGCAGTTACAGCCAGGGGGCTGGCTACACCTTC.

In its sample, this clone was seen once. Its ends do not fully match the called genes, so a read error is possible. The chain combines TRBV28 with TRBJ2-7; 13 nucleotides line up with TRBD2. CDR1 and CDR2 from the germline V gene are MDHEN and SYDVKM. This CDR3 contains 15 residues. The DNA of the CDR3 is TGTGCCAGCAGGTTATCGGGACTAGCGGGACCCGAGCAGTACTTC. Translating it yields CASRLSGLAGPEQYF. Full variable domain (rest looked up from reference TRBV28 and TRBJ2-7): DVKVTQSSRYLVKRTGEKVFLECVQDMDHENMFWYRQDPGLGLRLIYFSYDVKMKEKGDIPEGYSVSREKKERFSLILESASTNQTSMYLCASRLSGLAGPEQYFGPGTRLTVT.